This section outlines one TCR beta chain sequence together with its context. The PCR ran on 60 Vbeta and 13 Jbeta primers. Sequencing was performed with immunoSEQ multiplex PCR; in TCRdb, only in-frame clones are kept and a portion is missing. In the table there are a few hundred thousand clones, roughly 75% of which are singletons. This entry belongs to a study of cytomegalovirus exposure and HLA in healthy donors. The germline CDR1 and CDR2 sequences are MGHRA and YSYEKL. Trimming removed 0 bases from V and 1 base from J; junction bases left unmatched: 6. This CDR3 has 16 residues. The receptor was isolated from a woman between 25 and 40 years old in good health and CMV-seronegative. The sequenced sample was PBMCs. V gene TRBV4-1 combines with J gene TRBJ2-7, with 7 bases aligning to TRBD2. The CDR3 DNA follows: TGCGCCAGCAGCCAAGACTGGGGGGGAGCGTCCTACGAGCAGTACTTC. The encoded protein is CASSQDWGGASYEQYF.